A single sample gave rise to the 20 T cell receptor beta chains below, sequenced in a study of monozygotic twins with inflammatory bowel disease. TCRdb re-called the 5' RACE reads and gives one entry per CDR3 protein, without DNA. The sample spans some 170,000 distinct CDR3 sequences; the ten largest clones claim roughly 2.6%. The sample comprised blood. Receptors originate from a human donor with ulcerative colitis or Crohn's disease, or a healthy co-twin of an affected twin (not recorded which).

The chain uses TRBV29-1 and TRBJ2-1; without DNA, the TCRdb call of TRBD2 cannot be checked. The CDR3 consists of 13 residues. The germline gives CDR1 SQVTM, CDR2 ANQGSEA. CDR3 region: CSVVGLAYNEQFF.

The chain joins TRBV5-1 to TRBJ2-2; the D call of TRBD1 rests on TCRdb alone, since no DNA is present to check it. This CDR3 contains 17 residues. CDR1 and CDR2 (germline): SGHRS, YFSETQ. The CDR3 loop reads CASSSRGGTANTGELFF.

The chain couples TRBV5-1 to TRBJ1-4; TCRdb proposes TRBD1, but this gene call is untestable without DNA. There are 15 residues in the CDR3. Germline-derived CDR1 and CDR2 are SGHRS and YFSETQ. CDR3 sequence reads: CASSDRGQVGEKLFF.

This rearrangement joins TRBV5-1 to TRBJ2-2; TCRdb proposes TRBD1, but this gene call is untestable without DNA. The CDR3 runs to 13 residues. Germline lookup yields CDR1 SGHRS and CDR2 YFSETQ. CDR3 in amino acids: CASSLEGTGELFF. Variable domain in full (rest from reference TRBV5-1 and TRBJ2-2): KAGVTQTPRYLIKTRGQQVTLSCSPISGHRSVSWYQQTPGQGLQFLFEYFSETQRNKGNFPGRFSGRQFSNSRSEMNVSTLELGDSALYLCASSLEGTGELFFGEGSRLTVL.

This chain uses TRBV2 with TRBJ1-5; lacking DNA, the TRBD1 call made by TCRdb goes unchecked. Germline CDR1 is SNHLY and CDR2 is FYNNEI. This CDR3 is built from 13 residues. This CDR3 reads CASSVSGVGPQHF.

This chain connects TRBV10-3 to TRBJ2-1; TCRdb indicates TRBD1, and absent DNA this call remains unverified. Germline V gene sequence: CDR1 ENHRY, CDR2 SYGVKD. The CDR3 has 17 residues. CDR3 in amino acids: CATSLLPGAGLDNEQFF.

The chain combines TRBV7-2 with TRBJ2-5; TCRdb's D call, TRBD1, is unchecked because there is no DNA. CDR3 length: 14 residues. Germline CDR1 SGHTA, CDR2 FQGNSA. CDR3: CATGQGGATETQYF.

Here the CDR3 reads CASSDKMTGGSKDTEAFF. The chain carries TRBV5-1 and TRBJ1-1; TCRdb lists TRBD1, though no DNA is available to test this call. Germline CDR1 is SGHRS and CDR2 is YFSETQ. The CDR3 spans 18 residues.

This sequence joins TRBV12-3 or TRBV12-4 and TRBJ2-7. The length of the CDR3 is 13 residues. Here the CDR3 reads CASSLQGVYEQYF.

The chain carries TRBV10-3 and TRBJ2-7; lacking DNA, the TRBD2 call made by TCRdb goes unchecked. Germline lookup yields CDR1 ENHRY and CDR2 SYGVKD. The CDR3 totals 15 residues. Here the CDR3 reads CAISESAVGYYEQYF.

This chain joins TRBV12-3 or TRBV12-4 and TRBJ2-1; TCRdb outputs TRBD2, but without DNA this stays unchecked. The CDR3 consists of 13 residues. CDR3 protein: CASTGGRHPAKFF.

The chain employs TRBV5-1 and TRBJ2-1; TCRdb lists TRBD2, though no DNA is available to test this call. Germline values: CDR1 SGHRS, CDR2 YFSETQ. The CDR3 runs to 16 residues. The CDR3 loop reads CASSLLGLSSYNEQFF. Based on the CDR3 plus reference TRBV5-1 and TRBJ2-1, the full variable domain is KAGVTQTPRYLIKTRGQQVTLSCSPISGHRSVSWYQQTPGQGLQFLFEYFSETQRNKGNFPGRFSGRQFSNSRSEMNVSTLELGDSALYLCASSLLGLSSYNEQFFGPGTRLTVL.

This sequence joins TRBV28 and TRBJ2-4; TCRdb indicates TRBD1, and absent DNA this call remains unverified. This CDR3 contains 15 residues. The germline V gene encodes CDR1 MDHEN and CDR2 SYDVKM. The CDR3 spells CASSLRTRGLNIQYF.

This chain links TRBV5-1 with TRBJ2-7; TCRdb reports TRBD2, a call that lacks DNA to check it against. The CDR3 loop spans 16 amino acids. Germline CDR1 and CDR2: SGHRS and YFSETQ. CDR3 loop: CASSSSAGGSVREQYF.

The CDR3 reads CASSFSSEQFF. The J gene is TRBJ2-1, the V gene TRBV5-1. CDR3 size: 11 residues. From germline, CDR1 is SGHRS and CDR2 YFSETQ.

The chain couples TRBV18 to TRBJ2-3. The CDR3 covers 13 residues. Germline V gene lookup returns CDR1 KGHSH and CDR2 LQKENI. The CDR3 spells CASSPPNYYTQYF.

The chain couples TRBV14 to TRBJ2-1; checking the TCRdb D call of TRBD1 is not possible without DNA. The CDR3 extends over 16 amino acids. Germline V gene data show CDR1 as SGHDN and CDR2 as FVKESK. CDR3 sequence reads: CASSQNRGLRNNEQFF.

The chain combines TRBV7-9 with TRBJ1-1; the D call of TRBD1 rests on TCRdb alone, since no DNA is present to check it. The CDR3 spans 13 residues. The germline V gene encodes CDR1 SEHNR and CDR2 FQNEAQ (reference sequence). CDR3 sequence reads: CASDWDGNTEAFF.

The chain employs TRBV27 and TRBJ2-5; TCRdb returns TRBD1, unconfirmable since there is no DNA. This CDR3 has 14 residues. The germline V gene has CDR1 MNHEY and CDR2 SMNVEV (reference sequence). The CDR3: CASSQGDNQETQYF.

This rearrangement joins TRBV15 to TRBJ2-5; absent DNA, TCRdb's TRBD1 call cannot be checked. The CDR3 runs 14 residues. In germline, CDR1 is LNHNV, CDR2 YYDKDF (reference sequence). The CDR3: CATSFGGSGETQYF. The variable domain in full, with the rest retrieved from reference TRBV15 and TRBJ2-5, is DAMVIQNPRYQVTQFGKPVTLSCSQTLNHNVMYWYQQKSSQAPKLLFHYYDKDFNNEADTPDNFQSRRPNTSFCFLDIRSPGLGDTAMYLCATSFGGSGETQYFGPGTRLLVL.